Shown below are 16 T cell receptor beta chains from a single sample sequenced in a study of early T cells in non-severe SARS-CoV-2 infection. Each CDR3 protein gets one entry after TCRdb re-called the 5' RACE reads with MiXCR. Among tens of thousands of distinct CDR3 sequences listed, around 5.6% were seen once. The sequencing sample was made of whole blood. These receptors were obtained from an adult who was a healthcare worker with PCR-confirmed SARS-CoV-2 infection or an uninfected control (not recorded which).

This chain connects TRBV24-1 to TRBJ2-5; a weak D match, TRBD1 (5 bases). The CDR3 has 13 amino acids. CDR1 KGHDR and CDR2 SFDVKD come from the germline V gene. V lost 7 bases to trimming and J lost 4 bases, with 12 bases between them. The CDR3 reads CATSGQERETQYF. The CDR3 coding sequence is TGTGCCACCAGCGGACAAGAAAGAGAGACCCAGTACTTC.

The rearrangement joins TRBV6-5 to TRBJ2-1; D gene uncertain. Per the germline V gene, CDR1 is MNHEY and CDR2 is SVGAGI. V lost 5 bases to trimming and J lost 7 bases, with 18 bases between them. The CDR3 contains 15 residues. The CDR3 bases are TGTGCCAGCAGTCGCCCTGGGTTCGATGGGAATGAGCAGTTCTTC. As protein: CASSRPGFDGNEQFF.

The V call is TRBV5-1, the J call TRBJ2-1; TRBD1 might be the D (5 bases). Trimming took 3 bases from V and 7 from J, leaving 17 bases between them. Germline CDR1 reads SGHRS; CDR2 reads YFSETQ. The CDR3 runs to 15 residues. Here the CDR3 reads CASSWQGASGNEQFF. The CDR3 coding sequence is TGCGCCAGCAGCTGGCAAGGGGCTTCTGGGAATGAGCAGTTCTTC. The whole variable domain, filled in from reference TRBV5-1 and TRBJ2-1, reads KAGVTQTPRYLIKTRGQQVTLSCSPISGHRSVSWYQQTPGQGLQFLFEYFSETQRNKGNFPGRFSGRQFSNSRSEMNVSTLELGDSALYLCASSWQGASGNEQFFGPGTRLTVL.

There are many counts of this clonotype. The CDR3 DNA sequence: TGTGCCAGCAGGACTCCGACCGACCGAAAACTGTTTTTT. Translation: CASRTPTDRKLFF. This rearrangement joins TRBV6-5 to TRBJ1-4; unclear D gene. Germline values: CDR1 MNHEY, CDR2 SVGAGI. Trimming took 6 bases from V and 10 from J, leaving 15 bases between them. The CDR3 extends over 13 amino acids.

This clonotype was seen a handful of times. The chain uses TRBV7-9 and TRBJ2-3; D not resolved. V was shortened by 6 bases and J by 0 bases, with 13 bases between the two germline ends. Germline V gene data show CDR1 as SEHNR and CDR2 as FQNEAQ (reference sequence). The CDR3 runs to 15 residues. Written as DNA, the CDR3 is TGTGCCAGCAGTCAAGACCAACCTAGCACAGATACGCAGTATTTT. Encoded protein: CASSQDQPSTDTQYF.

The chain employs TRBV19 and TRBJ1-3; D uncertain. CDR3 length: 14 amino acids. Germline CDR1 and CDR2: LNHDA and SQIVND (reference sequence). Trimming took 7 bases from V and 0 from J, leaving 10 bases between them. The CDR3 DNA is TGTGCCAGTACCGCCCGGGGCTCTGGAAACACCATATATTTT. Protein product: CASTARGSGNTIYF. Full variable domain (remainder filled in from reference TRBV19 and TRBJ1-3): DGGITQSPKYLFRKEGQNVTLSCEQNLNHDAMYWYRQDPGQGLRLIYYSQIVNDFQKGDIAEGYSVSREKKESFPLTVTSAQKNPTAFYLCASTARGSGNTIYFGEGSWLTVV.

In this sample, this clonotype turned up many times. V gene TRBV29-1 combines with J gene TRBJ2-4; unclear D gene. CDR1 is SQVTM and CDR2 is ANQGSEA in the germline V gene. V lost 6 bases to trimming and J lost 1 base, with 13 bases between them. This CDR3 has 14 amino acids. The CDR3 region has the DNA TGCAGCGTCCGGCTAGGGATGGCCAAAAACATTCAGTACTTC. Its protein product is CSVRLGMAKNIQYF.

V gene TRBV2 combines with J gene TRBJ2-1; D is unclear. The germline CDR1 and CDR2 sequences are SNHLY and FYNNEI. Between the trimmed V and J ends, which lost 7 bases and 9 bases, there was a span of 19 bases. The CDR3 contains 14 residues. The chain's CDR3 is CASNQKGPYGEQFF. DNA of the CDR3: TGTGCCAGCAACCAAAAGGGCCCGTACGGTGAGCAGTTCTTC.

This clonotype was picked up a small number of times. The V call is TRBV7-9, the J call TRBJ2-7; maybe TRBD2 (6 bases). The CDR3 is made up of 12 amino acids. Germline CDR1 reads SEHNR; CDR2 reads FQNEAQ (reference sequence). V lost 4 bases and J lost 3, with 7 bases in between. Written as DNA, the CDR3 is TGTGCCAGCAGCTCGGGAGTCTACGAGCAGTACTTC. Amino acid sequence: CASSSGVYEQYF.

At least ten counts were recorded for this clonotype. The J gene is TRBJ1-5, the V gene TRBV20-1, with 11 bases that match TRBD1. J was trimmed by 4 bases and V by 6 bases; bases with no gene match: 8. Germline lookup yields CDR1 DFQATT and CDR2 SNEGSKA (reference sequence). The CDR3 covers 15 residues. The CDR3 loop reads CSAVPGTGGNQPQHF. The CDR3 nucleotides read TGCAGTGCGGTCCCCGGGACAGGGGGAAATCAGCCCCAGCATTTT.

This clonotype appeared many times. The chain joins TRBV7-9 to TRBJ2-1, with D maybe TRBD1 (5 bases). Trimming took 4 bases from V and 8 from J, leaving 9 bases between them. This CDR3 region has 12 residues. The germline CDR1 and CDR2 sequences are SEHNR and FQNEAQ (reference sequence). The CDR3 DNA reads as TGTGCCAGCAGCTCCAGGGCGGATGAGCAGTTCTTC. This sequence encodes CASSSRADEQFF.

This clonotype was observed at least ten times. This chain joins TRBV12-3 or TRBV12-4 and TRBJ1-2; TRBD1 might be the D (5 bases). The ends were cut back, 1 base at V and 4 bases at J, with 10 bases in the middle. The CDR3 loop spans 14 amino acids. CDR3 region: CASSLDRRSYGYTF. CDR3 bases: TGTGCCAGCAGTTTAGACAGGAGGTCCTATGGCTACACCTTC.

This rearrangement joins TRBV5-1 to TRBJ2-5; 9 nucleotides align to TRBD2. The CDR3 spans 16 residues. Germline CDR1 reads SGHRS; CDR2 reads YFSETQ. V shed 5 bases and J 2 bases; nucleotides not matched to a gene: 10. The CDR3 protein is CASREGGRASQETQYF. CDR3 nucleotide sequence: TGCGCCAGCAGAGAAGGCGGGAGGGCTTCGCAAGAGACCCAGTACTTC.

Many counts were recorded for this clonotype. The J gene is TRBJ1-5, the V gene TRBV10-2; TRBD1 agrees at 10 bases. The CDR3 extends over 17 amino acids. V lost 1 base, J lost 3 bases, and 6 bases stayed unmatched. Germline CDR1 reads WSHSY; CDR2 reads SAAADI. CDR3 in amino acids: CASSEWTGGYNNQPQHF. The CDR3 coding sequence is TGCGCCAGCAGTGAGTGGACAGGGGGTTATAACAATCAGCCCCAGCATTTT.

This clonotype was recorded many times. The chain carries TRBV29-1 and TRBJ1-2; no clear D gene. The V gene lost 6 bases and the J gene lost 4 bases, with 9 bases spanning the gap. Germline V gives CDR1 SQVTM, CDR2 ANQGSEA. The CDR3 has 11 residues. In DNA form, the CDR3 reads TGCAGCGTACACGAATTCTATGGCTACACCTTC. Translated, it gives CSVHEFYGYTF.

This clonotype was observed at least ten times. The chain combines TRBV3-2 with TRBJ2-3; the table's D call TRBD2 went unverified against the DNA. TRBV3-2 is marked as a pseudogene. This CDR3 has 16 residues. CDR3 coding DNA: TGTGCCAGCAGCCAAGGGTTGGCTAGCGGTACAGATACGCAGTATTTT. Amino acid sequence: CASSQGLASGTDTQYF.